This is a list of T cell receptor beta chains from one sample in a study of cytomegalovirus exposure and HLA in healthy donors. TCRdb's copy holds only in-frame clones and misses some; the assay was immunoSEQ multiplex PCR. The table lists about 96,000 clones, roughly 74% of them singletons. Sequenced material: PBMCs. The origin of the receptors is a woman in her 70s in good health and CMV-seropositive. The CDR3 runs from the conserved cysteine through the conserved F or W. Each record gives: J gene, clone size, V gene, D gene, CDR3 protein, CDR3 DNA. The D gene is left open where the match is weak. Some rows mark clone size as missing; the rest say once, few, many or name a class of expanded clone.

j_call: TRBJ2-5
clone_size: few
v_call: TRBV7-3
d_call: NA
cdr3_aa: CASSLDAGFEETQYF
cdr3_nt: TGTGCCAGCAGCTTAGACGCAGGGTTCGAAGAGACCCAGTACTTC

j_call: TRBJ2-7
clone_size: NA
v_call: TRBV11-2
d_call: TRBD1
cdr3_aa: CASSLGPTGVGSYEQYF
cdr3_nt: TGTGCCAGCAGCTTAGGCCCGACAGGGGTAGGATCCTACGAGCAGTACTTC

j_call: TRBJ1-1
clone_size: NA
v_call: TRBV29-1
d_call: NA
cdr3_aa: CSVGGRRGTEAFF
cdr3_nt: TGCAGCGTGGGGGGTCGTCGAGGTACTGAAGCTTTCTTT

j_call: TRBJ1-5
clone_size: once
v_call: TRBV5-5
d_call: TRBD1
cdr3_aa: CASSPMWDRVVSQPQHF
cdr3_nt: TGTGCCAGCAGCCCGATGTGGGACAGGGTTGTTTCCCAGCCCCAGCATTTT

j_call: TRBJ2-5
clone_size: NA
v_call: TRBV19
d_call: TRBD2
cdr3_aa: CASSIVRTSRTETQYF
cdr3_nt: TGTGCCAGTAGTATAGTAAGGACTAGCAGGACGGAGACCCAGTACTTC

j_call: TRBJ1-1
clone_size: few
v_call: TRBV6-1
d_call: TRBD1
cdr3_aa: CASSARQGGIAWAFF
cdr3_nt: TGTGCCAGCAGCGCTCGACAGGGAGGTATAGCGTGGGCTTTCTTT

j_call: TRBJ1-5
clone_size: NA
v_call: TRBV28
d_call: NA
cdr3_aa: CASSIGGASDQPQHF
cdr3_nt: TGTGCCAGCAGCATAGGTGGGGCGAGTGATCAGCCCCAGCATTTT

j_call: TRBJ2-7
clone_size: NA
v_call: TRBV4-2
d_call: TRBD1
cdr3_aa: CASSQDSGTAEQYF
cdr3_nt: TGTGCCAGCAGCCAAGATTCCGGGACAGCCGAGCAGTACTTC

j_call: TRBJ2-3
clone_size: NA
v_call: TRBV7-2
d_call: TRBD2
cdr3_aa: CASSWGLAVDTQYF
cdr3_nt: TGTGCCAGCAGCTGGGGACTAGCGGTGGATACGCAGTATTTT

j_call: TRBJ1-2
clone_size: NA
v_call: TRBV5-6
d_call: TRBD1
cdr3_aa: CASSLIGQVGGYTF
cdr3_nt: TGTGCCAGCAGCCTAATCGGACAGGTGGGTGGCTACACCTTC

j_call: TRBJ2-5
clone_size: NA
v_call: TRBV19
d_call: TRBD1
cdr3_aa: CASSIAGTGSYQETQYF
cdr3_nt: TGTGCCAGTAGTATAGCCGGGACAGGTTCCTACCAAGAGACCCAGTACTTC

j_call: TRBJ2-5
clone_size: NA
v_call: TRBV2
d_call: NA
cdr3_aa: CASWASLQETQYF
cdr3_nt: TGTGCCAGCTGGGCTAGCCTCCAAGAGACCCAGTACTTC

j_call: TRBJ2-7
clone_size: NA
v_call: TRBV4-1
d_call: TRBD2
cdr3_aa: CASSQDNRGLARRYEQYF
cdr3_nt: TGCGCCAGCAGCCAAGATAACCGGGGACTAGCGCGGCGCTACGAGCAGTACTTC

j_call: TRBJ2-1
clone_size: NA
v_call: TRBV14
d_call: NA
cdr3_aa: CASSLRRTIDNEQFF
cdr3_nt: TGTGCCAGCAGCCTCCGACGGACAATTGACAATGAGCAGTTCTTC

j_call: TRBJ2-7
clone_size: few
v_call: TRBV28
d_call: NA
cdr3_aa: CASSPAGRGEDEQYF
cdr3_nt: TGTGCCAGCAGCCCCGCCGGCAGGGGGGAAGACGAGCAGTACTTC

j_call: TRBJ2-7
clone_size: NA
v_call: TRBV14
d_call: NA
cdr3_aa: CASSQGQRVSEQYF
cdr3_nt: TGTGCCAGCAGCCAGGGACAGCGGGTGAGCGAGCAGTACTTC

j_call: TRBJ2-3
clone_size: NA
v_call: TRBV5-1
d_call: NA
cdr3_aa: CASSPGHTTDTQYF
cdr3_nt: TGCGCCAGCAGCCCAGGACACACTACAGATACGCAGTATTTT

j_call: TRBJ2-7
clone_size: few
v_call: TRBV6-1
d_call: TRBD2
cdr3_aa: CASKAGGNSYEQYF
cdr3_nt: TGTGCCAGCAAAGCGGGAGGAAACTCCTACGAGCAGTACTTC

j_call: TRBJ2-4
clone_size: NA
v_call: TRBV29-1
d_call: TRBD1
cdr3_aa: CSVEGGGRDIQYF
cdr3_nt: TGCAGCGTTGAAGGAGGGGGCCGCGACATTCAGTACTTC

j_call: TRBJ1-3
clone_size: NA
v_call: TRBV2
d_call: TRBD1
cdr3_aa: CASSRDRGNTIYF
cdr3_nt: TGTGCCAGCAGTCGGGACAGAGGAAACACCATATATTTT

j_call: TRBJ2-1
clone_size: NA
v_call: TRBV6-1
d_call: TRBD2
cdr3_aa: CASSVWRGAGNEQFF
cdr3_nt: TGTGCCAGCAGTGTGTGGCGGGGGGCCGGGAATGAGCAGTTCTTC

j_call: TRBJ2-5
clone_size: NA
v_call: TRBV10-2
d_call: NA
cdr3_aa: CASSDGGKETQYF
cdr3_nt: TGCGCCAGCAGTGATGGAGGGAAGGAGACCCAGTACTTC

j_call: TRBJ2-7
clone_size: NA
v_call: TRBV7-2
d_call: TRBD1
cdr3_aa: CASSLGQGLEQYF
cdr3_nt: TGTGCCAGCAGCCTCGGACAGGGGCTCGAGCAGTACTTC